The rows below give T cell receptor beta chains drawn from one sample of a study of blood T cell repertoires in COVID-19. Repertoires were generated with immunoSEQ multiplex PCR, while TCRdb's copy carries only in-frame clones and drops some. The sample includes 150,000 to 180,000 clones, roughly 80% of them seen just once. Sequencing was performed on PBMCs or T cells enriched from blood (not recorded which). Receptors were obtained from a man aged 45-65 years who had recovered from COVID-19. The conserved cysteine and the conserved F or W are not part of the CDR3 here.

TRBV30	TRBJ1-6	AWRPGLQNSPLH
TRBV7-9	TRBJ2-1	ASSGAGAPYNEQF
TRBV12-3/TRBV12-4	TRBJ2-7	ASGAGEIGEQY
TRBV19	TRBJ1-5	ASSMRNSNQPQH
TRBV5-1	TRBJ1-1	ASSFSGQETF
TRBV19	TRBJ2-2	ASSRRGGNTGELF
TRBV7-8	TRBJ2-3	ASSGGGWRATGDTQY
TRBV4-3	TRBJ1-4	ASSQGVRESEKLF
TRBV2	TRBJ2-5	ASNMRIQETQY
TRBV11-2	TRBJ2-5	ASSFAGGGPKTQY
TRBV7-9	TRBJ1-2	ASSLGTGESNYGYT
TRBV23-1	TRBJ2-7	ASSQSSGQEEFEQY
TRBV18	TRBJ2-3	ASSQLSGGVARSTSTDTQY
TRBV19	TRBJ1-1	ASSTYGADTAF
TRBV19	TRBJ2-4	ASSAGLGVNIQY
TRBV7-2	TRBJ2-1	ASSSPRGTRNEQF
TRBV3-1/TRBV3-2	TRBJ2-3	ASSPWRGRPLDTQY
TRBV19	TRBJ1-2	ASKKGGPDHGYT
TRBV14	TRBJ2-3	ASSQLKRGVTDTQY
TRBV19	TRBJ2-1	ASSIGGGVYNEQF
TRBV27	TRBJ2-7	ASSLSDSVRRTTYEQY
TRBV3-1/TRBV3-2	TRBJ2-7	ASSHLAGGGYEQY
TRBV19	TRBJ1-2	ASTSRSFYGYT
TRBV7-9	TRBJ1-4	ASSSHLVRQLDNEKLF
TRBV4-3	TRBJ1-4	ASSQASSSEKLF
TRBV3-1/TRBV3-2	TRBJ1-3	ASAYGGGNTIY
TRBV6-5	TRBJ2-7	ASRHLDEQY
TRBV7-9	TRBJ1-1	ASSEGGMNTEAF
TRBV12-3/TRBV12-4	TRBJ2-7	ASSLTGGYEQY
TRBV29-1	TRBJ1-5	SVKTGANQPQH
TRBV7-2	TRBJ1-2	ASSNRVGGYT
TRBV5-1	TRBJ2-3	ASSLDRVETDTQY